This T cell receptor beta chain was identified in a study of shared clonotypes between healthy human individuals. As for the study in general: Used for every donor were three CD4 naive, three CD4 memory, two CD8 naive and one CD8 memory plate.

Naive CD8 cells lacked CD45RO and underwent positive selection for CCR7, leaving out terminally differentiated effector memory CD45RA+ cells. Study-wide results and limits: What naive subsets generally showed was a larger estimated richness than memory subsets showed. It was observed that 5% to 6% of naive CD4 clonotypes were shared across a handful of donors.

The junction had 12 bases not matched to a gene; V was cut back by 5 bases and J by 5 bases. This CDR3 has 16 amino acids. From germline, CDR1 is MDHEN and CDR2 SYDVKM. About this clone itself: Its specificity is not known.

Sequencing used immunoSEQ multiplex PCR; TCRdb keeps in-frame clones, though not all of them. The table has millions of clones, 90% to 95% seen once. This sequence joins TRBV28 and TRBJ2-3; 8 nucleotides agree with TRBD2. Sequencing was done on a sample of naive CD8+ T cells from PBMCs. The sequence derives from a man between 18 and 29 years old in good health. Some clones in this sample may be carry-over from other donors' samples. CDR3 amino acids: CASSLSAGESEDTQYF. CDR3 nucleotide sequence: TGTGCCAGCAGTCTCTCAGCGGGAGAGTCTGAAGATACGCAGTATTTT.